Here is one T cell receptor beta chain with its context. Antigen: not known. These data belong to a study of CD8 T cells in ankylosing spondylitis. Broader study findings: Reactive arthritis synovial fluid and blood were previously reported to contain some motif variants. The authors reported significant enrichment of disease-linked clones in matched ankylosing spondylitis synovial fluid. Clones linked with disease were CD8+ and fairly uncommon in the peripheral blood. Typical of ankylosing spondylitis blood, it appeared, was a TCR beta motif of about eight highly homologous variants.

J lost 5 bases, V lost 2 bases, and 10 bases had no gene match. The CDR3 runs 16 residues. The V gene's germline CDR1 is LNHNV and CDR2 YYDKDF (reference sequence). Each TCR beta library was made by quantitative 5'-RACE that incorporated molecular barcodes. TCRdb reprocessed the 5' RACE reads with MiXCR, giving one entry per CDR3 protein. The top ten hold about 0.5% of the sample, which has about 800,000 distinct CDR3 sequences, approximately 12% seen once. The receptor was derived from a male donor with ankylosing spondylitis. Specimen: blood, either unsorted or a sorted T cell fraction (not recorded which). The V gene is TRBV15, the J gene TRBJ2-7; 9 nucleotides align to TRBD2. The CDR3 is CATSRYEAGGRDEQYF. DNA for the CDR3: TGTGCCACCAGCAGATATGAAGCGGGAGGTCGGGACGAGCAGTACTTC.